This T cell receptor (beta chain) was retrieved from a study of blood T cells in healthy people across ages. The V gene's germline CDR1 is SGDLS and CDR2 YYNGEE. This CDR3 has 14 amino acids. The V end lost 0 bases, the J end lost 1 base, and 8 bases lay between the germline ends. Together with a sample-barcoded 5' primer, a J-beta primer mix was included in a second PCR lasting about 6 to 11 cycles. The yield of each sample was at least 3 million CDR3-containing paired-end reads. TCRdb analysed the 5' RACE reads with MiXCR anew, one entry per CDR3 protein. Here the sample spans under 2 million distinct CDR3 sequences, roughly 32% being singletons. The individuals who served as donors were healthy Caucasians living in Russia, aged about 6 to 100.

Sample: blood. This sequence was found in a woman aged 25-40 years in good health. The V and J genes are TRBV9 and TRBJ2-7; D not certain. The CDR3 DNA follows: TGTGCCAGCAGCGTAGCTGAAAGATCCTACGAGCAGTACTTC. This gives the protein CASSVAERSYEQYF.